Listed below are T cell receptor beta chains from one sample, sequenced in a study of T cells in Graves' hyperthyroidism and ophthalmopathy. Each CDR3 protein gets one entry after TCRdb re-called the multiplex PCR reads with MiXCR. The sample comprises more than 600,000 distinct CDR3 sequences, about a sixth of which are singletons, and over 7.5% rests with the top ten. Sequenced sample: blood. The receptors here all came from a man younger than 30 with Graves' hyperthyroidism. CDR3s include the opening cysteine and the closing phenylalanine or tryptophan. The D gene is left open where the match is weak.

>.|TRBJ2-1|TRBV7-2
CASSFYRTYDEQFF
>TRBD1|TRBJ2-7|TRBV28
CASHLGTEAYEQYF
>TRBD2|TRBJ2-1|TRBV9
CASSVGGTSGLDNEQFF
>TRBD2|TRBJ2-7|TRBV3-1
CASSWGGRASYEQYF
>TRBD2|TRBJ2-5|TRBV12-3/TRBV12-4
CASTWGGRGQLEAQYF
>.|TRBJ2-7|TRBV20-1
CSASGTGWYEQYF
>TRBD2|TRBJ2-1|TRBV2
CASSRPLAGVYNEQFF
>.|TRBJ1-4|TRBV10-3
CAISDGATATNEKLFF
>TRBD1|TRBJ2-7|TRBV10-2
CASRGQGALYEQYF
>.|TRBJ2-5|TRBV10-3
CAISESGSQETQYF